Presented here are 15 T cell receptor beta chains from one specimen sequenced in a study of T cell repertoires in cytomegalovirus infection. In TCRdb, the reads were re-called with MiXCR into one record per CDR3 protein. The sample lists about 71,000 distinct CDR3 sequences, 20% to 25% seen once, with 55% to 75% in the top ten. Their antigen targets remain unknown. Sequencing was performed on CD8+ T cells from cultured PBMCs, taken from culture after CMV antigen stimulation. The receptor set was obtained from a human donor in good health (CMV status not recorded). Some clones in this sample may be carry-over from other donors' samples.

This clonotype has only one observation. This chain uses TRBV3-1 with TRBJ2-5, with D possibly matching TRBD2 (6 bases). V gave up 10 bases and J gave up 0 bases, with 15 bases separating them. Germline V CDR1 and CDR2: LGHDT, YNNKEL (reference sequence). The CDR3 consists of 14 residues. The CDR3 nucleotides are TGTGCCACTGAGGAGGGGATCCACCAAGAGACCCAGTACTTC. It is translated as CATEEGIHQETQYF.

J is TRBJ2-2 and V is TRBV7-9; 7 bases line up with TRBD1. The J segment lost 0 bases and the V segment lost 2 bases, leaving 3 bases of the junction unmatched. Germline V gene data show CDR1 as SEHNR and CDR2 as FQNEAQ (reference sequence). The CDR3 has 16 residues. The CDR3 sequence is CASSLTGTANTGELFF. The CDR3 nucleotides are TGTGCCAGCAGCTTAACCGGGACAGCGAACACCGGGGAGCTGTTTTTT.

This clonotype has more than one count but fewer than ten. The V call is TRBV12-3 or TRBV12-4, the J call TRBJ1-5, with D perhaps matching TRBD1 (6 bases). The CDR3 has 17 amino acids. V was pared by 4 bases and J by 2 bases, with 18 bases between. The CDR3, as DNA: TGTGCCAGCAGTTCCCCGACAGGTAGTGATGGCAATCAGCCCCAGCATTTT. Amino acid sequence: CASSSPTGSDGNQPQHF.

The chain recombines TRBV6-1 with TRBJ2-7, with 8 nucleotides matching TRBD1. Per germline, CDR1 MNHNS and CDR2 SASEGT. The V segment lost 9 bases and the J segment 1 base; nucleotides outside the gene matches: 11. The CDR3 is made up of 15 amino acids. The CDR3 protein is CASKPGTGYSYEQYF. The DNA of the CDR3 is TGTGCCAGTAAGCCCGGGACAGGATATTCCTACGAGCAGTACTTC.

The chain recombines TRBV7-2 with TRBJ1-3; perhaps TRBD1 as D (5 bases). The germline V and J ends were trimmed by 2 bases and 8 bases, with 13 bases remaining between them. CDR3 length: 14 residues. CDR1 is SGHTA, CDR2 FQGNSA, per germline. The CDR3 spells CASSLIQGGDTIYF. CDR3 coding DNA: TGTGCCAGCAGCTTAATCCAGGGTGGCGACACCATATATTTT.

The chain has TRBV15 and TRBJ2-3, with D hard to call. V was cut by 2 bases and J by 0 bases, with 6 bases left in between. Germline loops: CDR1 LNHNV, CDR2 YYDKDF (reference sequence). The length of the CDR3 is 14 residues. CDR3 sequence: CATSRMGSTDTQYF. The DNA for the CDR3 is TGTGCCACCAGCAGAATGGGGAGCACAGATACGCAGTATTTT.

The chain employs TRBV7-2 and TRBJ2-1, with D possibly being TRBD2 (6 bases). Looked up from germline, CDR1 is SGHTA and CDR2 is FQGNSA. The ends were cut back, 6 bases at V and 4 bases at J, with 16 bases in the middle. The CDR3 spans 15 residues. DNA of the CDR3: TGTGCCAGCAGTGGGGGTCTCCGGGGGTACAATGAGCAGTTCTTC. Its protein is CASSGGLRGYNEQFF.

This clonotype turned up a few times. The genes are TRBV7-3 and TRBJ2-5, with 8 bases lining up with TRBD2. With 2 bases clipped from V and 1 base from J, the junction kept 3 bases outside the gene matches. The CDR3 spans 15 residues. CDR1 and CDR2 from the germline V gene are SGHTA and FQGTGA. The chain's CDR3 is CASSLAGGSQETQYF. In nucleotides, the CDR3 is TGTGCCAGCAGCTTAGCGGGGGGTTCCCAAGAGACCCAGTACTTC.

This chain uses TRBV4-3 with TRBJ2-6; possibly TRBD1 or TRBD2 for D (5 bases each). Germline CDR1 and CDR2: LGHNA and YSLEER. The ends were cut back, 0 bases at V and 4 bases at J, with 13 bases in the middle. CDR3 length: 17 residues. The CDR3 spells CASSQDWDDLGANVLTF. CDR3 DNA: TGCGCCAGCAGCCAAGATTGGGACGACTTGGGGGCCAACGTCCTGACTTTC.

The chain joins TRBV27 to TRBJ2-5; TRBD2 might be the D (6 bases). The CDR3 sequence is 14 residues long. In germline, CDR1 is MNHEY, CDR2 SMNVEV (reference sequence). V was clipped by 7 bases and J by 9 bases, with 21 bases between them. As DNA, the CDR3 is TGTGCCAGCAAGCCTTCTAGCGACCCCCGGGCCCAGTACTTC. It yields the protein CASKPSSDPRAQYF.

The rearrangement joins TRBV12-3 or TRBV12-4 to TRBJ2-1; 8 bases line up with TRBD2. The J segment lost 8 bases and the V segment lost 7 bases, leaving 10 bases of the junction unmatched. This CDR3 has 14 residues. The DNA for the CDR3 is TGTGCCAGCACCTACGGGGGGGTCAGTGATGAGCAGTTCTTC. Translating gives CASTYGGVSDEQFF.

The chain recombines TRBV7-6 with TRBJ2-7; the D gene is possibly TRBD1 (5 bases). The CDR3 has 13 amino acids. Germline V CDR1 and CDR2: SGHVS, FNYEAQ. V shed 0 bases and J shed 5 bases, with 8 bases lying between them. The CDR3: CASSLARRDEQYF. The DNA of the CDR3 is TGTGCCAGCAGCTTAGCGCGCAGGGACGAGCAGTACTTC.

This clonotype occurred a few times. The V and J genes are TRBV9 and TRBJ1-1; tentatively, D is TRBD1 (5 bases). This CDR3 comprises 16 residues. Germline CDR1 SGDLS, CDR2 YYNGEE. Trimming removed 0 bases from V and 0 bases from J, with 12 bases in between. The CDR3 DNA follows: TGTGCCAGCAGCGTAGATTTGGCAGGGATGAACACTGAAGCTTTCTTT. Protein sequence: CASSVDLAGMNTEAFF.

This clonotype was seen a few times. The chain links TRBV7-2 to TRBJ2-7; maybe TRBD2 (6 bases). CDR3 length equals 13 residues. V was pared by 5 bases and J by 5 bases, with 13 bases between. The germline CDR1 and CDR2 sequences are SGHTA and FQGNSA. The CDR3 DNA reads as TGTGCCAGCAGCCGACTAGATATTGACGAGCAGTACTTC. It specifies CASSRLDIDEQYF.

This clonotype was seen only a few times. V usage is TRBV10-3 and J usage is TRBJ1-5, with TRBD1 as a possible D gene (6 bases). V dropped 3 bases and J dropped 1 base, with 13 bases sitting between them. CDR1 and CDR2 (germline): ENHRY, SYGVKD. The CDR3 runs to 16 residues. CDR3: CAISEGGPASNQPQHF. DNA for the CDR3: TGTGCCATCAGTGAAGGGGGGCCCGCGAGCAATCAGCCCCAGCATTTT.